These T cell receptor beta chains were read from a single sample in a study of T cell repertoires in cytomegalovirus infection. MiXCR, run by TCRdb on the reads, gives a single entry per CDR3 protein. The data contain 95,000 to 120,000 distinct CDR3 sequences, 30% of them singletons. Antigens of these TCRs are unknown. Sequences were derived from CD8+ T cells from cultured PBMCs, sampled from culture after CMV antigen stimulation. The receptor set was obtained from a human donor in good health (CMV status not recorded). Some clones in this sample may be carry-over from other donors' samples. The CDR3 runs from the conserved cysteine through the conserved F or W. A D gene is named only where the DNA matches it firmly. Size is stated for part of the rows, as once, few or many counts, or as a class when the clone is expanded.

J gene: TRBJ2-1; clone size: NA; D gene: NA; V gene: TRBV6-1; CDR3 DNA: TGTGCCAGCATTGACCGTTACAATGAGCAGTTCTTC; CDR3 protein: CASIDRYNEQFF
J gene: TRBJ1-2; clone size: many; D gene: NA; V gene: TRBV28; CDR3 DNA: TGTGCCAGCTGGACCGGGACAATCAGTGGCTACACCTTC; CDR3 protein: CASWTGTISGYTF
J gene: TRBJ1-2; clone size: NA; D gene: NA; V gene: TRBV12-3/TRBV12-4; CDR3 DNA: TGTGCCAGCAGTTTGCGGGGCTATGGCTACACCTTC; CDR3 protein: CASSLRGYGYTF
J gene: TRBJ2-3; clone size: few; D gene: NA; V gene: TRBV7-8; CDR3 DNA: TGTGCCAGCAGCTTAGTGGTAGATACGCAGTATTTT; CDR3 protein: CASSLVVDTQYF
J gene: TRBJ2-3; clone size: once; D gene: NA; V gene: TRBV6-2/TRBV6-3; CDR3 DNA: TGTGCCAGCAGGTCTCTAGCGTTCCGCACAGATACGCAGTATTTT; CDR3 protein: CASRSLAFRTDTQYF
J gene: TRBJ1-6; clone size: NA; D gene: NA; V gene: TRBV2; CDR3 DNA: TGTGCCAGCAGCAAGACAGTCAATAATTCACCCCTCCACTTT; CDR3 protein: CASSKTVNNSPLHF
J gene: TRBJ1-6; clone size: NA; D gene: NA; V gene: TRBV20-1; CDR3 DNA: TGCAGTGCTAGGTCCCCAGGCTCCTATAATTCACCCCTCCACTTT; CDR3 protein: CSARSPGSYNSPLHF
J gene: TRBJ2-2; clone size: many; D gene: NA; V gene: TRBV6-2/TRBV6-3; CDR3 DNA: TGTGCCAGCAGCCAGACAGGCGCGGCGAACACCGGGGAGCTGTTTTTT; CDR3 protein: CASSQTGAANTGELFF
J gene: TRBJ2-1; clone size: NA; D gene: NA; V gene: TRBV25-1; CDR3 DNA: TGTGCCAGCAGTGAATATTTTCAGGCTGATTCCTACAATGAGCAGTTCTTC; CDR3 protein: CASSEYFQADSYNEQFF
J gene: TRBJ1-2; clone size: few; D gene: TRBD1; V gene: TRBV7-9; CDR3 DNA: TGTGCCAGCAGCACCCCGTACACCGGACAGGAGAGAACCAACTATGGCTACACCTTC; CDR3 protein: CASSTPYTGQERTNYGYTF
J gene: TRBJ1-2; clone size: few; D gene: NA; V gene: TRBV15; CDR3 DNA: TGTGCCACCAGCAGAGATCGTGGGGGGCCGGGCTATGGCTACACCTTC; CDR3 protein: CATSRDRGGPGYGYTF
J gene: TRBJ1-2; clone size: many; D gene: NA; V gene: TRBV7-9; CDR3 DNA: TGTGCCAGCAGCTTAGCTGAGGCAGGGGACGGCTACACCTTC; CDR3 protein: CASSLAEAGDGYTF
J gene: TRBJ2-7; clone size: many; D gene: NA; V gene: TRBV7-2; CDR3 DNA: TGTGCCAGCGGTGGGGGATCGCGCTCCTACGAGCAGTACTTC; CDR3 protein: CASGGGSRSYEQYF
J gene: TRBJ1-5; clone size: many; D gene: TRBD1; V gene: TRBV5-8; CDR3 DNA: TGTGCCAGCAGCTACCTGATTGACAGGGGCAATCAGCCCCAGCATTTT; CDR3 protein: CASSYLIDRGNQPQHF
J gene: TRBJ1-1; clone size: NA; D gene: TRBD1; V gene: TRBV6-1; CDR3 DNA: TGTGCCGTATCCGGGACAGGGATCACTGAAGCTTTCTTT; CDR3 protein: CAVSGTGITEAFF
J gene: TRBJ1-4; clone size: NA; D gene: NA; V gene: TRBV7-2; CDR3 DNA: TGTGCCAGCAGCTCGGGTTTTGGTCCTAATGAAAAACTGTTTTTT; CDR3 protein: CASSSGFGPNEKLFF
J gene: TRBJ2-1; clone size: once; D gene: TRBD1; V gene: TRBV27; CDR3 DNA: TGTGCCAGCAGTCCTGGACAGGTTGGCACCTACAATGAGCAGTTCTTC; CDR3 protein: CASSPGQVGTYNEQFF
J gene: TRBJ2-1; clone size: NA; D gene: TRBD1; V gene: TRBV4-2; CDR3 DNA: TGTGCCAGCAGCCGTTCGGACAGGGAGCAGTTCTTC; CDR3 protein: CASSRSDREQFF
J gene: TRBJ2-7; clone size: few; D gene: TRBD1; V gene: TRBV12-3/TRBV12-4; CDR3 DNA: TGTGCCAGCACCGCCGACGGGACAGGGGGCGAGCAGTACTTC; CDR3 protein: CASTADGTGGEQYF
J gene: TRBJ2-1; clone size: NA; D gene: NA; V gene: TRBV5-1; CDR3 DNA: TGCGCCAGCAGAGAGGGGGGGAGCTCCTACAATGAGCAGTTCTTC; CDR3 protein: CASREGGSSYNEQFF
J gene: TRBJ2-7; clone size: NA; D gene: NA; V gene: TRBV5-1; CDR3 DNA: TGCGCCAGCAGCTTGGAAGGATTCGACTACGAGCAGTACTTC; CDR3 protein: CASSLEGFDYEQYF
J gene: TRBJ1-3; clone size: NA; D gene: TRBD1; V gene: TRBV7-6; CDR3 DNA: TGTGCTAGCAGCCCGGGACAGGGGGCCCTATCTGGAAACACCATATATTTT; CDR3 protein: CASSPGQGALSGNTIYF
J gene: TRBJ1-3; clone size: NA; D gene: TRBD1; V gene: TRBV9; CDR3 DNA: TGTGCCAGCAGCCCCCGACAGGGGCTCATCTCTGGAAACACCATATATTTT; CDR3 protein: CASSPRQGLISGNTIYF
J gene: TRBJ1-1; clone size: few; D gene: NA; V gene: TRBV4-1; CDR3 DNA: TGCGCCAGCAGCCACCCTAGCGGGGCACTAATCTCGGGGGGCACTGAAGCTTTCTTT; CDR3 protein: CASSHPSGALISGGTEAFF
J gene: TRBJ1-3; clone size: NA; D gene: NA; V gene: TRBV2; CDR3 DNA: TGTGCCAGCAGTGGGCGGGTGCCCTCTGGAAACACCATATATTTT; CDR3 protein: CASSGRVPSGNTIYF
J gene: TRBJ2-5; clone size: NA; D gene: TRBD1; V gene: TRBV12-3/TRBV12-4; CDR3 DNA: TGTGCCAGCAGTTCCCTTCACAGGGGGCAAGAGACCCAGTACTTC; CDR3 protein: CASSSLHRGQETQYF
J gene: TRBJ2-7; clone size: NA; D gene: TRBD1; V gene: TRBV2; CDR3 DNA: TGTGCCAGCACAGGGGGCAGCGAGCAGTACTTC; CDR3 protein: CASTGGSEQYF
J gene: TRBJ2-3; clone size: NA; D gene: NA; V gene: TRBV7-4; CDR3 DNA: TGTGCCAGCAGCTTAAGTTTTGACAGGAGGTTCACAGATACGCAGTATTTT; CDR3 protein: CASSLSFDRRFTDTQYF
J gene: TRBJ2-3; clone size: NA; D gene: TRBD1; V gene: TRBV7-3; CDR3 DNA: TGTGCCAGCAGCTCGGCTAGCGAGGCAGGGGGCTTCGATACGCAGTATTTT; CDR3 protein: CASSSASEAGGFDTQYF